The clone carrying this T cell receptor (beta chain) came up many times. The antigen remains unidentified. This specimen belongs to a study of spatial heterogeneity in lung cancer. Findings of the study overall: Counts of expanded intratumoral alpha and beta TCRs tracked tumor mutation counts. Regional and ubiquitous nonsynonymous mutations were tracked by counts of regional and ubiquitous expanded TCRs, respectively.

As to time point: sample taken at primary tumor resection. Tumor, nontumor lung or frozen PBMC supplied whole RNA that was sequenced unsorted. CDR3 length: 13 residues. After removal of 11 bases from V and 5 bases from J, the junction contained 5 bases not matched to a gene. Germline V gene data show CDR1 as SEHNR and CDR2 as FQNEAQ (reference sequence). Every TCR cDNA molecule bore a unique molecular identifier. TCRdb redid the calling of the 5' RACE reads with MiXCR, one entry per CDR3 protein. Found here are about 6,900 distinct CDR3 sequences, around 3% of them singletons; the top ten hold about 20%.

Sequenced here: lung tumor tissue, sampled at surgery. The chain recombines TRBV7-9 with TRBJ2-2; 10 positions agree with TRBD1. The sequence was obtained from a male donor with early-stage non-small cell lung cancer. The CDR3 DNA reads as TGTGCCCCCCGACAGGGGGCAACCGGGGAGCTGTTTTTT. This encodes CAPRQGATGELFF.